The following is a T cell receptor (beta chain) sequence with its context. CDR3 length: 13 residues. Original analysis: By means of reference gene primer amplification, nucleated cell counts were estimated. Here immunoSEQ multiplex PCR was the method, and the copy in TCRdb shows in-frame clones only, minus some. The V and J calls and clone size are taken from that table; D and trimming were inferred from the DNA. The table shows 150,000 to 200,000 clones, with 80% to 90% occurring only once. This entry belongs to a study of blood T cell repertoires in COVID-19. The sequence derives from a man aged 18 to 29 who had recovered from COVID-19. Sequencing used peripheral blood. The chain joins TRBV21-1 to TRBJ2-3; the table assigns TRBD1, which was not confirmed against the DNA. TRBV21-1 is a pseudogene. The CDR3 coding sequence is TGTGCCAGCACCCCGTGGGGGCCAGATACGCAGTATTTT. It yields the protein CASTPWGPDTQYF.